These T cell receptor beta chains were read from a single sample in a study of T cells after yellow fever vaccination. TCRdb re-called the 5' RACE reads with MiXCR, one entry per CDR3 protein. Of about 430,000 distinct CDR3 sequences in the sample, under 20% were seen once. The starting material was PBMCs, obtained before the yellow fever booster vaccination. These receptors were collected from a man younger than 35 who received the YFV17D yellow fever vaccine. The CDR3 runs from the conserved cysteine through the conserved F or W. A D gene is named only where the DNA matches it firmly. The size field is filled for only some rows; it gives once, few, many or a size class.

j_gene	len	v_gene	d_gene	abundance	CDR3aa	CDR3nt
TRBJ1-2	12	TRBV15	.	.	CATSLRGGGYTF	TGTGCCACCAGCTTACGGGGAGGGGGCTACACCTTC
TRBJ2-7	14	TRBV11-2	.	.	CASSFRQEAYEQYF	TGTGCCAGCAGCTTCAGGCAAGAAGCCTACGAGCAGTACTTC
TRBJ1-2	14	TRBV4-1	.	.	CASSASASNYGYTF	TGCGCCAGCAGCGCCTCAGCAAGCAACTATGGCTACACCTTC
TRBJ1-1	13	TRBV18	.	few	CASSPGRGTEAFF	TGTGCCAGCTCACCCGGGAGGGGGACTGAAGCTTTCTTT
TRBJ2-2	16	TRBV7-2	.	few	CASSRTSSYRAGELFF	TGTGCCAGCAGCCGAACCTCCAGTTATCGGGCCGGGGAGCTGTTTTTT
TRBJ1-4	13	TRBV20-1	.	few	CSARGYLGEKLFF	TGCAGTGCTCGGGGCTATCTAGGGGAAAAACTGTTTTTT
TRBJ2-1	18	TRBV7-2	TRBD2	.	CASSFPRASGSSYNEQFF	TGTGCCAGCAGCTTTCCGCGGGCTAGCGGGAGCTCCTACAATGAGCAGTTCTTC
TRBJ2-5	12	TRBV28	.	few	CASSFSLGTQYF	TGTGCCAGCAGTTTTAGTCTCGGGACCCAGTACTTC
TRBJ1-3	15	TRBV4-3	.	few	CASSQEPFSGNTIYF	TGCGCCAGCAGCCAAGAGCCCTTCTCTGGAAACACCATATATTTT
TRBJ2-1	18	TRBV7-3	.	few	CASSLRVPSGTGLNEQFF	TGTGCCAGCAGCTTGAGGGTTCCCTCCGGGACGGGCTTAAATGAGCAGTTCTTC
TRBJ1-2	14	TRBV5-4	.	.	CASSLAKGLNDYTF	TGTGCCAGCAGCTTGGCCAAGGGTTTAAATGACTACACCTTC
TRBJ2-7	14	TRBV5-1	.	.	CASSLGTSIYEQYF	TGCGCCAGCAGCTTGGGGACGAGTATCTACGAGCAGTACTTC
TRBJ2-3	15	TRBV29-1	TRBD2	.	CSVDELALGTDTQYF	TGCAGCGTCGACGAACTAGCGTTGGGGACAGATACGCAGTATTTT
TRBJ2-2	15	TRBV9	TRBD1	.	CASRDGQGDTGELFF	TGTGCCAGCAGAGACGGACAGGGGGACACCGGGGAGCTGTTTTTT
TRBJ1-5	13	TRBV7-6	.	.	CASSQGRGEPQHF	TGTGCCAGCAGCCAGGGACGGGGGGAGCCCCAGCATTTT
TRBJ2-7	14	TRBV12-3/TRBV12-4	.	few	CASSSGTVPYEQYF	TGTGCCAGCAGTTCCGGGACGGTTCCCTACGAGCAGTACTTC
TRBJ1-6	17	TRBV6-1	TRBD1	few	CASCEILQGARNSPLHF	TGTGCCAGCTGTGAAATCCTCCAGGGGGCGCGGAATTCACCCCTCCACTTT
TRBJ2-3	15	TRBV12-3/TRBV12-4	TRBD2	.	CASSSSGGFTDTQYF	TGTGCCAGCAGTTCGAGCGGGGGCTTCACAGATACGCAGTATTTT
TRBJ1-2	18	TRBV7-6	.	few	CASSPDVGFGGSGYGYTF	TGTGCCAGCAGCCCAGACGTGGGATTTGGGGGATCTGGCTATGGCTACACCTTC
TRBJ2-3	15	TRBV24-1	.	few	CATSDPGKATDTQYF	TGTGCCACCAGTGACCCGGGTAAGGCCACAGATACGCAGTATTTT
TRBJ2-3	17	TRBV5-8	TRBD2	many	CASSSSGGPERTDTQYF	TGTGCCAGCAGCTCCTCGGGAGGGCCCGAACGCACAGATACGCAGTATTTT
TRBJ1-1	14	TRBV12-3/TRBV12-4	.	.	CASRLTGGNTEAFF	TGTGCCAGCAGACTGACAGGAGGGAACACTGAAGCTTTCTTT
TRBJ2-3	12	TRBV20-1	.	few	CSATRTGNTQYF	TGCAGTGCTACACGGACTGGGAATACGCAGTATTTT
TRBJ2-2	16	TRBV12-3/TRBV12-4	TRBD1	few	CASSLLGGRKTGELFF	TGTGCCAGCAGTTTATTAGGGGGCAGGAAAACCGGGGAGCTGTTTTTT
TRBJ1-2	12	TRBV30	.	.	CAWSAWERGYTF	TGTGCCTGGAGTGCCTGGGAACGTGGCTACACCTTC
TRBJ2-1	19	TRBV7-9	TRBD2	few	CASSLFGTSGVNSYNEQFF	TGTGCCAGCAGCTTATTTGGGACTAGCGGGGTTAACTCCTACAATGAGCAGTTCTTC
TRBJ1-1	15	TRBV20-1	.	few	CSARQLPGWNTEAFF	TGCAGTGCTCGCCAGCTCCCAGGGTGGAACACTGAAGCTTTCTTT
TRBJ2-7	14	TRBV19	.	few	CARPGPNYSYEQYF	TGTGCCAGGCCGGGACCCAACTATTCCTACGAGCAGTACTTC
TRBJ1-1	14	TRBV12-3/TRBV12-4	.	.	CASSLPGRNTEAFF	TGTGCCAGCAGTTTACCCGGACGGAACACTGAAGCTTTCTTT
TRBJ2-6	15	TRBV15	.	.	CATSRVDSGANVLTF	TGTGCCACCAGCAGAGTGGATTCTGGGGCCAACGTCCTGACTTTC
TRBJ2-5	16	TRBV6-2/TRBV6-3	TRBD2	.	CASSYPAGAYQETQYF	TGTGCCAGCAGTTACCCAGCGGGGGCATACCAAGAGACCCAGTACTTC
TRBJ2-7	13	TRBV29-1	.	few	CSVEDGQLYEQYF	TGCAGCGTTGAAGATGGACAGCTATACGAGCAGTACTTC
TRBJ2-7	15	TRBV4-1	TRBD2	.	CASSHSGGRTYEQYF	TGCGCCAGCAGCCACAGCGGGGGCCGTACCTACGAGCAGTACTTC
TRBJ2-7	15	TRBV6-5	.	.	CASSYSTRVGLEQYF	TGTGCCAGCAGTTACTCGACTAGGGTGGGGCTCGAGCAGTACTTC
TRBJ2-3	13	TRBV15	.	few	CATSRVFTDTQYF	TGTGCCACCAGCAGAGTCTTCACAGATACGCAGTATTTT
TRBJ2-2	13	TRBV18	.	few	CASSPTVTGELFF	TGTGCCAGCTCACCAACAGTCACCGGGGAGCTGTTTTTT
TRBJ1-5	12	TRBV3-1	.	.	CASSQGLQPQHF	TGTGCCAGCAGCCAAGGTCTTCAGCCCCAGCATTTT
TRBJ1-2	13	TRBV20-1	TRBD1	many	CSARDQGDYGYTF	TGCAGTGCTAGAGACCAGGGGGACTATGGCTACACCTTC
TRBJ2-7	12	TRBV2	TRBD1	few	CASVVQGYEQYF	TGTGCCAGCGTTGTACAGGGGTACGAGCAGTACTTC
TRBJ2-4	16	TRBV4-3	.	.	CASSQEGAGGNFIQYF	TGCGCCAGCAGCCAAGAAGGCGCAGGAGGTAACTTCATTCAGTACTTC
TRBJ1-1	14	TRBV5-1	.	.	CASSLAAGVTEAFF	TGCGCCAGCAGCTTGGCCGCGGGGGTCACTGAAGCTTTCTTT
TRBJ2-5	13	TRBV9	.	.	CASSVRDLETQYF	TGTGCCAGCAGCGTAAGGGACTTGGAGACCCAGTACTTC
TRBJ2-3	12	TRBV10-3	TRBD2	.	CATLGTSVTQYF	TGTGCCACCCTCGGGACTAGTGTTACGCAGTATTTT